This T cell receptor (beta chain) was identified during a study of T cell repertoires in cytomegalovirus infection. Turning to the study itself: Matching HLA type, along with CMV infection, was indicated by public TCR beta signatures.

This clonotype was observed at least ten times. Its antigen is unknown. Germline V lookup: CDR1 SGHTA, CDR2 FQGNSA. This CDR3 is 15 amino acids long. The germline V and J ends were trimmed by 2 bases and 3 bases, with 11 bases remaining between them. TCRdb passed the reads through MiXCR, listing each CDR3 protein once. This sample has 310,000 or so distinct CDR3 sequences; about a tenth occur once, and the top ten carry less than 3%. Study observations and caveats: Identification of carriers of CMV plus the relevant HLA was performed using cumulative public TCR beta family frequency. HLA-C-restricted TCR beta clonotypes specific for CMV led the ex vivo response.

This rearrangement joins TRBV7-2 to TRBJ1-5; maybe TRBD1 (6 bases). The sample taken for sequencing was PBMCs. The source is a human donor in good health (CMV status not recorded). Some clones in this sample may be carry-over from other donors' samples. The CDR3 protein is CASSLRPGDNQPQHF. CDR3 nucleotide sequence: TGTGCCAGCAGCTTAAGGCCAGGGGACAATCAGCCCCAGCATTTT.